The present T cell receptor (beta chain) was sequenced within a study of blood T cell repertoires in COVID-19. This clone showed up just a few times. Source study methods: Estimation of nucleated cell counts relied on the amplification of reference gene primers. Clones were sequenced by immunoSEQ multiplex PCR, and TCRdb holds only the in-frame ones, with some missing. That table supplies the V and J calls and clone size; D and trimming were determined from the DNA. The sample holds roughly 200,000 clones; about 85% are singletons and the top ten take 15% to 20%. The CDR3 is 12 amino acids. Germline V gives CDR1 SGHVS, CDR2 FQNEAQ. Trimming removed 6 bases from V and 5 bases from J, with 11 bases in between.

V is TRBV7-8 and J is TRBJ2-7; possible D gene TRBD2, 6 bases. The receptor was derived from a man in his forties who had recovered from COVID-19. The sample was PBMCs or T cells enriched from blood (not recorded which). The CDR3 reads CASSQGGHEQYF. In nucleotides, the CDR3 is TGTGCCAGCAGTCAGGGAGGCCACGAGCAGTACTTC. The full variable domain, in which reference TRBV7-8 and TRBJ2-7 provide the parts outside the CDR3, is GAGVSQSPRYKVAKRGQDVALRCDPISGHVSLFWYQQALGQGPEFLTYFQNEAQLDKSGLPSDRFFAERPEGSVSTLKIQRTQQEDSAVYLCASSQGGHEQYFGPGTRLTVT.